A selection of T cell receptor beta chains follows, all from one sample in a study of blood T cell repertoires in COVID-19. The data were produced by immunoSEQ multiplex PCR, yet TCRdb's version contains in-frame clones alone and is incomplete. The sample has 270,000 or so clones, 81% seen once. Sequencing was carried out using peripheral blood. The receptors shown here come from a woman aged 55-69 years with active or convalescent COVID-19. Each CDR3 is given with its conserved first and last residue. A D gene is named only where the DNA matches it firmly. The size entry is marked missing in some rows and otherwise reads once, few, many or a size class.

>TRBD1|TRBJ1-1|.|TRBV9
CASSRQGALNTEAFF
TGTGCCAGCAGCAGACAGGGGGCATTGAACACTGAAGCTTTCTTT
>.|TRBJ1-6|.|TRBV5-6
CASSTRTGVYNSPLHF
TGTGCCAGCAGCACCCGAACGGGGGTCTATAATTCACCCCTCCACTTT
>TRBD2|TRBJ2-2|.|TRBV5-1
CASSLTGTRNTGELFF
TGCGCCAGCAGCTTGACCGGGACTAGGAACACCGGGGAGCTGTTTTTT
>TRBD2|TRBJ2-7|.|TRBV7-8
CASSPGGYEQYF
TGTGCCAGCAGCCCCGGGGGGTACGAGCAGTACTTC
>.|TRBJ1-6|few|TRBV19
CASSMRGRVDSPLHF
TGTGCCAGTAGTATGCGCGGCAGGGTGGATTCACCCCTCCACTTT
>.|TRBJ2-7|.|TRBV6-2/TRBV6-3
CASSYEAPSSYEQYF
TGTGCCAGCAGTTACGAGGCACCGAGCTCCTACGAGCAGTACTTC
>.|TRBJ1-2|.|TRBV3-1/TRBV3-2
CASSQLSRVGPYGYTF
TGTGCCAGCAGCCAATTGAGCAGGGTAGGGCCTTATGGCTACACCTTC
>.|TRBJ1-5|few|TRBV12-3/TRBV12-4
CASSFNHQPQHF
TGTGCCAGCAGTTTCAATCATCAGCCCCAGCATTTT
>.|TRBJ1-6|.|TRBV9
CASSVDDGRGSYNSPLHF
TGTGCCAGCAGCGTAGACGATGGGCGGGGCTCCTATAATTCACCCCTCCACTTT
>.|TRBJ1-2|.|TRBV2
CASSEWSAGSGGYTF
TGTGCCAGCAGTGAATGGTCCGCGGGGAGCGGTGGCTACACCTTC
>.|TRBJ1-1|once|TRBV6-5
CASRSSIPEAFF
TGTGCCAGCAGGTCCTCTATCCCTGAAGCTTTCTTT
>TRBD2|TRBJ2-7|.|TRBV4-2
CASSQDDERGLSEQYF
TGTGCCAGCAGCCAAGATGATGAGCGGGGGCTCTCGGAGCAGTACTTC
>TRBD2|TRBJ2-1|.|TRBV5-1
CASSLAAGGPNEQFF
TGCGCCAGCAGCTTGGCAGCGGGGGGGCCCAATGAGCAGTTCTTC
>.|TRBJ1-1|.|TRBV18
CASSPLRGQGNTEAFF
TGTGCCAGCTCACCACTACGGGGACAAGGGAACACTGAAGCTTTCTTT
>TRBD1|TRBJ2-7|.|TRBV2
CASSAQDRADF
TGTGCCAGCAGTGCCCAGGACAGGGCGGACTTC
>.|TRBJ2-3|.|TRBV7-2
CASSLVVSGWTDTQYF
TGTGCCAGCAGCTTAGTAGTCTCCGGGTGGACAGATACGCAGTATTTT
>.|TRBJ1-1|once|TRBV7-9
CASSQATDNMNTEAFF
TGTGCCAGCAGCCAGGCGACAGACAACATGAACACTGAAGCTTTCTTT
>.|TRBJ2-7|.|TRBV6-2/TRBV6-3
CASSWGRGVAQQYF
TGTGCCAGCAGTTGGGGAAGGGGCGTGGCTCAGCAGTACTTC
>TRBD1|TRBJ1-1|.|TRBV27
CASRGQGTNEAFF
TGTGCCAGCAGGGGACAGGGGACAAATGAAGCTTTCTTT
>.|TRBJ2-7|.|TRBV5-1
CASSEPRGEQYF
TGCGCCAGCAGCGAGCCCAGGGGCGAGCAGTACTTC
>TRBD2|TRBJ2-2|.|TRBV5-1
CASSYWTSGGPGELFF
TGCGCCAGCAGCTATTGGACTAGCGGGGGGCCCGGGGAGCTGTTTTTT
>TRBD1|TRBJ1-2|.|TRBV6-2/TRBV6-3
CASSYQGANGYTF
TGTGCCAGCAGTTACCAGGGGGCTAACGGCTACACCTTC
>.|TRBJ2-7|few|TRBV4-3
CASSHEPWGMDDEQYF
TGCGCCAGCAGCCATGAACCATGGGGCATGGATGACGAGCAGTACTTC
>TRBD2|TRBJ2-1|.|TRBV7-2
CASSLGGGSYNEQFF
TGTGCCAGCAGCTTAGGGGGGGGGTCCTACAATGAGCAGTTCTTC
>TRBD1|TRBJ1-6|.|TRBV6-1
CASSADRVRSYNSPLHF
TGTGCCAGCAGTGCCGACAGGGTACGGTCCTATAATTCACCCCTCCACTTT
>.|TRBJ1-1|few|TRBV5-1
CASSLDGGMGTEAFF
TGCGCCAGCAGCTTGGACGGGGGAATGGGCACTGAAGCTTTCTTT
>.|TRBJ2-1|.|TRBV6-5
CASSRPQDNEQFF
TGTGCCAGCAGTCGCCCCCAGGACAATGAGCAGTTCTTC
>TRBD1|TRBJ1-1|.|TRBV18
CASSPRDRSTEAFF
TGTGCCAGCTCACCCCGGGACAGGAGCACTGAAGCTTTCTTT
>.|TRBJ1-6|many|TRBV7-9
CASSTTRGSRSPLHF
TGTGCCAGCAGTACGACCAGGGGAAGCAGGTCACCCCTCCACTTT
>TRBD1|TRBJ1-4|few|TRBV29-1
CSVATGEKLFF
TGCAGCGTTGCGACAGGGGAAAAACTGTTTTTT
>TRBD1|TRBJ1-2|.|TRBV3-1/TRBV3-2
CASSQAGTGAFNYGYTF
TGTGCCAGCAGCCAAGCGGGGACAGGGGCTTTTAACTATGGCTACACCTTC
>TRBD2|TRBJ2-1|.|TRBV7-3
CASSLGGGTVDEQFF
TGTGCCAGCAGCTTAGGCGGGGGGACTGTCGATGAGCAGTTCTTC
>.|TRBJ1-5|.|TRBV5-8
CASSLYVGNQPQHF
TGTGCCAGCAGCTTGTATGTAGGCAATCAGCCCCAGCATTTT
>.|TRBJ1-6|few|TRBV6-5
CASKSQPGVSSPLHF
TGTGCCAGCAAGTCGCAGCCAGGGGTTAGTTCACCCCTCCACTTT
>.|TRBJ1-4|.|TRBV13
CASSPRPVGRENAANEKLFF
TGTGCCAGCAGCCCTAGGCCGGTGGGCAGGGAAAACGCGGCTAATGAAAAACTGTTTTTT
>.|TRBJ2-5|.|TRBV25-1
CASTPSIGLQETQYF
TGTGCCAGCACCCCTTCGATAGGACTTCAAGAGACCCAGTACTTC
>.|TRBJ1-3|.|TRBV21-1
CASSGGQGPGNTIYF
TGTGCCAGCAGCGGGGGACAGGGGCCGGGAAACACCATATATTTT
>.|TRBJ1-4|few|TRBV4-2
CASSQDPGSDEKLFF
TGTGCCAGCAGCCAAGATCCCGGGTCAGATGAAAAACTGTTTTTT
>.|TRBJ1-2|.|TRBV2
CASSGPAGSRGYTF
TGTGCCAGCAGTGGCCCGGCAGGGTCAAGGGGCTACACCTTC
>TRBD1|TRBJ1-1|few|TRBV30
CAWSRGGTGNEFF
TGTGCCTGGAGTCGGGGTGGGACAGGCAACGAGTTCTTT
>TRBD2|TRBJ2-7|.|TRBV2
CASSEGGGAYEQYF
TGTGCCAGCAGTGAAGGGGGGGGAGCCTACGAGCAGTACTTC
>.|TRBJ2-7|.|TRBV21-1
CASSIPGTGGLDEQYF
TGTGCCAGCAGCATCCCCGGGACAGGGGGCTTGGACGAGCAGTACTTC
>.|TRBJ2-2|.|TRBV7-2
CASSSRQPDNTGELFF
TGTGCCAGCAGCTCCAGACAGCCAGACAACACCGGGGAGCTGTTTTTT
>TRBD1|TRBJ1-6|.|TRBV30
CAWSRGQGSNSPLHF
TGTGCCTGGAGTCGGGGACAGGGATCTAATTCACCCCTCCACTTT
>TRBD1|TRBJ1-1|.|TRBV5-1
CASSLRDRENTEAFF
TGCGCCAGCAGCTTGCGGGACAGGGAGAACACTGAAGCTTTCTTT
>.|TRBJ2-7|.|TRBV4-3
CASSQETGSSYEQYF
TGCGCCAGCAGCCAAGAAACAGGGAGCTCCTACGAGCAGTACTTC
>.|TRBJ2-5|few|TRBV6-6
CASSGQRMYQETQYF
TGTGCCAGCAGTGGACAGCGAATGTACCAAGAGACCCAGTACTTC
>.|TRBJ2-3|.|TRBV7-9
CASSEHGTQITDTQYF
TGTGCCAGCAGTGAACACGGGACTCAAATTACAGATACGCAGTATTTT
>TRBD2|TRBJ2-7|.|TRBV6-1
CASSEQASGSYEQYF
TGTGCCAGCAGTGAACAGGCTAGCGGTTCCTACGAGCAGTACTTC
>.|TRBJ1-4|.|TRBV5-1
CASSLAGGLTNEKLFF
TGCGCCAGCAGCTTGGCCGGGGGGCTAACTAATGAAAAACTGTTTTTT
>TRBD1|TRBJ2-1|once|TRBV11-2
CASSLNPGQGGYNEQFF
TGTGCCAGCAGTTTAAATCCGGGACAGGGGGGGTACAATGAGCAGTTCTTC
>.|TRBJ1-1|.|TRBV10-2
CASSVWANTEAFF
TGCGCCAGCAGTGTTTGGGCGAACACTGAAGCTTTCTTT
>.|TRBJ2-6|.|TRBV19
CASSTYRGRGANVLTF
TGTGCCAGTAGCACTTATAGAGGGCGAGGGGCCAACGTCCTGACTTTC
>.|TRBJ1-6|.|TRBV7-9
CASSLDGTFNSPLHF
TGTGCCAGCAGCTTGGACGGGACTTTTAATTCACCCCTCCACTTT